This T cell receptor beta chain was profiled in a study of memory CD4+ T cells and cytomegalovirus serostatus. In the study overall: Donors were healthy Belgian adults, fewer than ten CMV seropositive and around 24 seronegative. Study-level points and caveats: Each of roughly 65 CMV-associated TCRbeta sequences occurred in one to five individuals.

This clone was seen once. What it binds is unknown. The sort gate was single viable CD3+CD4+CD8-CD45RO+ cells for memory CD4+ T cells. Serostatus was set by detecting CMV pp150, pp28, p38, p52 IgG. The table came from immunoSEQ multiplex PCR; TCRdb's copy has only in-frame clones and leaves some out. The data contain 40,000 to 55,000 clones, about 80% of them seen just once; the ten biggest clones take up around 1.5%. This sequence originates from an adult in good health and CMV-seropositive. The sequenced sample consisted of memory CD4+ T cells from blood.

This chain's CDR3 is CASSLVAQYNSPLHF. CDR3 nucleotides: TGTGCCAGCAGCTTAGTTGCACAGTATAATTCACCCCTCCACTTT. This rearrangement joins TRBV11-2 to TRBJ1-6; D not certain. CDR1 and CDR2 (germline): SGHAT, FQNNGV. The CDR3 sequence is 15 residues long. V was cut by 1 base and J by 4 bases, with 8 bases left in between.